The 27 T cell receptor beta chains below were found in one sample sequenced in a study of T-cell memory formation after mild COVID-19. One entry per CDR3 protein results from TCRdb running MiXCR on the 5' RACE reads. The table includes under 60,000 distinct CDR3 sequences, 9.3% detected once. The source material was PBMCs or a T cell subset sorted from them (not recorded which). These receptors were collected from an adult woman who had mild COVID-19 (a few samples of this study predate the infection). Cell type and time point are not known.

This clonotype was seen only a few times. The chain has TRBV6-6 and TRBJ2-3, with D maybe TRBD2 (7 bases). Germline V lookup: CDR1 MNHNY, CDR2 SVGAGI (reference sequence). Trimming took 2 bases from V and 5 from J, leaving 14 bases between them. The CDR3 has 15 amino acids. CDR3 nucleotides: TGTGCCAGCAGTTACGAGGGGGGGCGGGGAGATACGCAGTATTTT. It translates to CASSYEGGRGDTQYF.

This clonotype was seen a few times. CDR3 sequence reads: CASSLGGEGNTEAFF. CDR3 DNA sequence: TGCGCCAGCAGCTTGGGTGGGGAAGGGAACACTGAAGCTTTCTTT. V usage is TRBV5-1 and J usage is TRBJ1-1; D call uncertain. Per the germline V gene, CDR1 is SGHRS and CDR2 is YFSETQ. Trimming cost V 0 bases and J 1 base, with 10 bases left between them. This CDR3 is built from 15 residues.

Only a few counts were recorded for this clonotype. The J gene is TRBJ2-3, the V gene TRBV6-4; no clear D. Looked up from germline, CDR1 is MRHNA and CDR2 is SNTAGT. The CDR3 is 15 amino acids. V lost 2 bases to trimming and J lost 0 bases, with 9 bases between them. The CDR3 protein is CASSDARDSTDTQYF. CDR3 in DNA: TGTGCCAGCAGTGACGCCCGAGACAGCACAGATACGCAGTATTTT.

This clonotype was observed a handful of times. This rearrangement joins TRBV4-1 to TRBJ1-4; D is perhaps TRBD1 (6 bases). This CDR3 has 17 amino acids. Germline CDR1 MGHRA, CDR2 YSYEKL. Trimming removed 0 bases at V and 4 bases at J, with 15 bases between. CDR3 bases: TGCGCCAGCAGCCAAGATCCAAGTGAGGGGGTTAATGAAAAACTGTTTTTT. Protein product: CASSQDPSEGVNEKLFF.

The rearrangement uses TRBV19 and TRBJ2-4; D is unclear. Per germline, CDR1 LNHDA and CDR2 SQIVND (reference sequence). Trimming removed 1 base at V and 0 bases at J, with 7 bases between. The CDR3 totals 15 residues. CDR3 loop: CASSIGLIAKNIQYF. The CDR3 DNA follows: TGTGCCAGTAGTATAGGACTTATAGCCAAAAACATTCAGTACTTC.

In its sample, this clonotype was seen many times. The chain has TRBV9 and TRBJ2-7; perhaps TRBD2 as D (6 bases). The CDR3 spans 11 residues. Germline CDR1 and CDR2: SGDLS and YYNGEE. V was clipped by 3 bases and J by 7 bases, with 8 bases between them. CDR3 protein: CASSAGGEQYF. CDR3 nucleotide sequence: TGTGCCAGCAGCGCCGGGGGTGAGCAGTACTTC.

The chain carries TRBV7-9 and TRBJ2-3; tentatively, D is TRBD2 (5 bases). The CDR3 has 13 residues. Germline CDR1 is SEHNR and CDR2 is FQNEAQ (reference sequence). V was trimmed by 3 bases and J by 10 bases, leaving 14 bases between them. The CDR3 loop is CASSLGDPQPQYF. Here the CDR3 DNA reads TGTGCCAGCAGCTTGGGAGATCCTCAGCCGCAGTATTTT.

The chain joins TRBV7-6 to TRBJ1-1; weak D call: TRBD1 (6 bases). The germline V gene has CDR1 SGHVS and CDR2 FNYEAQ. Trimming shortened V by 3 bases and J by 10 bases, and 15 bases separated the two germline ends. This CDR3 is 13 amino acids long. The CDR3 coding sequence is TGTGCCAGCAGCTTCTCAGGGGTTTCGGGAGCTTTCTTT. Amino acids: CASSFSGVSGAFF.

There are many counts of this clonotype. CDR3 nucleotides: TGTGCCACCAAAAAAAACAGGAACACCGGGGAGCTGTTTTTT. Encoded protein: CATKKNRNTGELFF. The chain links TRBV27 to TRBJ2-2; no clear D. The CDR3 contains 14 residues. Between the trimmed V and J ends, which lost 10 bases and 1 base, there was a span of 13 bases. CDR1 is MNHEY, CDR2 SMNVEV, per germline (reference sequence).

This clonotype was detected a few times. The rearrangement links TRBV2 to TRBJ2-1; no reliable D call. Per the germline V gene, CDR1 is SNHLY and CDR2 is FYNNEI. This CDR3 comprises 12 residues. V gave up 0 bases and J gave up 8 bases, with 5 bases separating them. The CDR3 bases are TGTGCCAGCAGTGAAGCTAGCCATGAGCAGTTCTTC. This encodes CASSEASHEQFF.

The sample holds many counts of this clonotype. This chain's CDR3 is CSARDLSYNEQFF. CDR3 nucleotides: TGCAGTGCTAGAGATCTATCCTACAATGAGCAGTTCTTC. The chain couples TRBV20-1 to TRBJ2-1; no definite D call. This CDR3 has 13 amino acids. Per germline, CDR1 DFQATT and CDR2 SNEGSKA (reference sequence). Between the trimmed V and J ends, which lost 0 bases and 1 base, there was a span of 4 bases.

V and J are TRBV29-1 and TRBJ1-4; 9 bases are a match to TRBD1. This CDR3 has 13 amino acids. Germline-derived CDR1 and CDR2 are SQVTM and ANQGSEA. The ends lost 7 bases at V and 10 bases at J; junction bases unmatched: 10. CDR3 region: CSARDRDYGKLFF. The DNA of the CDR3 is TGCAGCGCCAGGGACAGGGATTACGGAAAACTGTTTTTT.

V usage is TRBV3-1 and J usage is TRBJ1-1; no definite D call. With 5 bases removed from V and 6 bases from J, the gap between germline ends came to 10 bases. There are 12 residues in the CDR3. The germline CDR1 and CDR2 sequences are LGHDT and YNNKEL (reference sequence). The CDR3 DNA reads as TGTGCCAGCAGCGGACGGAGGGCTGAAGCTTTCTTT. Its translation is CASSGRRAEAFF.

V is TRBV12-3 or TRBV12-4 and J is TRBJ1-1; D unclear. The CDR3 spans 12 residues. With 2 bases removed from V and 3 bases from J, the gap between germline ends came to 4 bases. The CDR3 DNA sequence: TGTGCCAGCAGTTTATTCTACACTGAAGCTTTCTTT. It encodes CASSLFYTEAFF.

CDR3 sequence (DNA): TGTGCCAGCAGCTCTACAGGGGCTAGGGCCGGGGAGCTGTTTTTT. Its translation: CASSSTGARAGELFF. The V gene is TRBV7-3, the J gene TRBJ2-2; TRBD1 agrees at 7 bases. The CDR3 length is 15 residues. Germline V gene lookup returns CDR1 SGHTA and CDR2 FQGTGA. With V trimmed by 4 bases and J by 6 bases, 8 bases remained unmatched.

The chain has TRBV18 and TRBJ1-2; possible D gene TRBD1, 5 bases. CDR1 and CDR2 from the germline V gene are KGHSH and LQKENI. The CDR3 has 14 residues. V was pared by 3 bases and J by 4 bases, with 12 bases between. The CDR3 is CASSPATGGYGYTF. For the CDR3, the DNA is TGTGCCAGCTCACCGGCAACAGGTGGCTATGGCTACACCTTC.

This clonotype was counted many times. V and J are TRBV3-1 and TRBJ2-7; tentative D call: TRBD1 (5 bases). The germline V and J ends were trimmed by 4 bases and 5 bases, with 12 bases remaining between them. The CDR3 has 13 residues. Germline V gives CDR1 LGHDT, CDR2 YNNKEL (reference sequence). This chain's CDR3 is CASSRLQVNEQYF. CDR3 DNA sequence: TGTGCCAGCAGCCGCCTACAGGTAAACGAGCAGTACTTC.

This rearrangement joins TRBV6-2 or TRBV6-3 to TRBJ1-5; 12 bases match TRBD1. V lost 5 bases, J lost 6 bases, and 8 bases stayed unmatched. CDR3 size: 16 residues. Germline CDR1 and CDR2: MNHEY and SVGEGT. This CDR3 reads CASSRPGTGGFQPQHF. CDR3 sequence (DNA): TGTGCCAGCAGTCGACCCGGGACAGGGGGCTTTCAGCCCCAGCATTTT.

This clonotype occurred many times. The CDR3: CASSLPRDNPVISTDTQYF. CDR3 bases: TGCGCCAGCAGCTTGCCGCGGGACAATCCCGTTATTAGCACAGATACGCAGTATTTT. The V gene is TRBV5-1, the J gene TRBJ2-3; D may match TRBD1 or TRBD2 (6 bases each). This CDR3 has 19 amino acids. Trimming stripped 1 base from V and 0 bases from J, with 21 bases between. Germline V lookup: CDR1 SGHRS, CDR2 YFSETQ.

The rearrangement uses TRBV10-3 and TRBJ2-5, with 7 bases fitting TRBD1. V lost 6 bases to trimming and J lost 3 bases; unmatched junction nucleotides: 1. Germline V gene sequence: CDR1 ENHRY, CDR2 SYGVKD. The CDR3 length is 12 residues. The CDR3 DNA is TGTGCCATCAGGGGGACAGAAGAGACCCAGTACTTC. It encodes CAIRGTEETQYF.

This clonotype appeared many times. CDR3 in amino acids: CASSSTGGVSGANVLTF. Here the CDR3 DNA reads TGCGCCAGCAGCTCGACAGGGGGGGTCTCTGGGGCCAACGTCCTGACTTTC. This sequence joins TRBV5-1 and TRBJ2-6; 9 bases align to TRBD1. Germline assignment: CDR1 SGHRS and CDR2 YFSETQ. Trimming cost V 3 bases and J 0 bases; bases outside gene matches: 4. There are 17 residues in the CDR3.

This clonotype was seen a handful of times. CDR3 in amino acids: CASKGVTGELFF. The CDR3 DNA sequence: TGTGCCAGCAAAGGAGTCACCGGGGAGCTGTTTTTT. The chain uses TRBV12-3 or TRBV12-4 and TRBJ2-2; D not resolved. The V gene lost 7 bases and the J gene lost 4 bases, with 7 bases spanning the gap. This CDR3 is built from 12 residues.

This chain uses TRBV2 with TRBJ1-5, with 8 bases matching TRBD1. J lost 2 bases, V lost 4 bases, and 7 bases had no gene match. CDR1 and CDR2 (germline): SNHLY, FYNNEI. The CDR3 extends over 16 amino acids. CDR3 DNA: TGTGCCAGCAGTGGCCACAGGGGGAACGGCAATCAGCCCCAGCATTTT. Translated, it gives CASSGHRGNGNQPQHF.

The chain carries TRBV18 and TRBJ2-1, with 14 bases matching TRBD2. This CDR3 comprises 16 residues. Losses at the gene ends were 0 bases for V and 7 bases for J; bases not matched to a gene: 2. The V gene's germline CDR1 is KGHSH and CDR2 LQKENI. CDR3 bases: TGTGCCAGCTCACCACCGAGGACTAGCGGGAGGAATGAGCAGTTCTTC. It translates to CASSPPRTSGRNEQFF.

This clonotype has ten or more counts. This chain connects TRBV6-5 to TRBJ1-6, with D possibly matching TRBD1 (5 bases). V was trimmed by 0 bases and J by 7 bases, leaving 7 bases between them. Germline V CDR1 and CDR2: MNHEY, SVGAGI. This CDR3 is built from 14 residues. The CDR3 protein is CASSYSGGNSPLHF. Here the CDR3 DNA reads TGTGCCAGCAGTTACTCCGGGGGGAATTCACCCCTCCACTTT.

Many counts were recorded for this clonotype. This chain's CDR3 is CASSYREFYEQYF. The CDR3 coding sequence is TGTGCCAGCAGTTACCGTGAATTCTACGAGCAGTACTTC. The chain employs TRBV6-5 and TRBJ2-7; D is unclear. The CDR3 extends over 13 amino acids. Germline assignment: CDR1 MNHEY and CDR2 SVGAGI. The V gene lost 2 bases and the J gene lost 3 bases, with 8 bases spanning the gap.

A few counts support this clonotype. The gene calls are TRBV12-5 and TRBJ1-2; D possibly corresponds to TRBD1 (6 bases). The V end lost 0 bases, the J end lost 8 bases, and 19 bases lay between the germline ends. CDR3 length: 16 amino acids. Germline V lookup: CDR1 LGHNT, CDR2 FRNRAP. CDR3: CASGLVAGAVGLGYTF. The CDR3 DNA reads TGTGCTAGTGGTTTGGTAGCGGGGGCCGTCGGGCTCGGCTACACCTTC.